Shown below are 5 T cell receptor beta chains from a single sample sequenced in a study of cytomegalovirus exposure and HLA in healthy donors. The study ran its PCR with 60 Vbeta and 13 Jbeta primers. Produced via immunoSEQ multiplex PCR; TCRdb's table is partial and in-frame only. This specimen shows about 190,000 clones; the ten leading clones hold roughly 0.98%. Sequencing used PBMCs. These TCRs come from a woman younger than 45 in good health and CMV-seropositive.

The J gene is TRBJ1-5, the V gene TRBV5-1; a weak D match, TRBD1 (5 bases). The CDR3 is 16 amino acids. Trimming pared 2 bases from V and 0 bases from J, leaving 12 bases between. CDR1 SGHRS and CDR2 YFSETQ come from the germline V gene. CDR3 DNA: TGCGCCAGCAGCTTAGGGCCAGGGATTAGCAATCAGCCCCAGCATTTT. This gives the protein CASSLGPGISNQPQHF.

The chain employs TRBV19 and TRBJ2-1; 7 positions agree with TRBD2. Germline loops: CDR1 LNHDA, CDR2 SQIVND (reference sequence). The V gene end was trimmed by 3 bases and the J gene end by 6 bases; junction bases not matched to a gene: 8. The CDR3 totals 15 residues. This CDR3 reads CASSIGGSLANEQFF. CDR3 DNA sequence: TGTGCCAGTAGTATCGGGGGGAGTCTAGCCAATGAGCAGTTCTTC.

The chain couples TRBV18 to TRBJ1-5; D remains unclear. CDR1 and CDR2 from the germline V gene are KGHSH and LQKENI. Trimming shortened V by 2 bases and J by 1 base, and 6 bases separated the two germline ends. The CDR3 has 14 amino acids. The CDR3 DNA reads TGTGCCAGCTCACCATCTGAGAGCAATCAGCCCCAGCATTTT. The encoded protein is CASSPSESNQPQHF.

The CDR3 sequence: CASSPHLTGGDTQYF. Written as DNA, the CDR3 is TGTGCCAGCAGCCCACACCTGACAGGGGGAGATACGCAGTATTTT. V usage is TRBV7-2 and J usage is TRBJ2-3, with 9 positions matching TRBD1. This CDR3 spans 15 amino acids. Trimming cost V 5 bases and J 5 bases; bases outside gene matches: 8. Germline CDR1 SGHTA, CDR2 FQGNSA.

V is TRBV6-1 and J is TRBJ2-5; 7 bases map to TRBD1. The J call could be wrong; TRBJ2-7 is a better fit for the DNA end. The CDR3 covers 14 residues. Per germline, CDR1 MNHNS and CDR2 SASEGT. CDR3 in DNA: TGTGCCAGCAGTGAGGGACAGTTCGGCGACGAGCAGTACTTC. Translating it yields CASSEGQFGDEQYF.